The 27 T cell receptor beta chains listed next were all sequenced from one sample in a study of CD8+CD57+ T cells in acquired aplastic anemia. The sequenced patients had an expansion of CD8+CD57+ cells seen by flow cytometry. Genomic DNA acted as the template from which TCR beta VDJ combination and CDR3 sequence profiling were carried out. Using its own MiXCR run on the reads, TCRdb lists one record per CDR3 protein. This table has approximately 130,000 distinct CDR3 sequences, 40% appearing once. Sequenced: sorted CD4+, CD8+, or CD8+CD57+ T cells (not recorded which) from PBMCs. Receptor source: a human donor with aplastic anemia.

This clonotype was seen many times. The V and J genes are TRBV4-2 and TRBJ2-3, with D uncertain. Trimming took 4 bases from V and 1 from J, leaving 9 bases between them. The CDR3 runs to 14 residues. Germline CDR1 LGHNA, CDR2 YNFKEQ. In nucleotides, the CDR3 is TGTGCCAGCAGCCCTCGACGGGGCACAGATACGCAGTATTTT. Translating it yields CASSPRRGTDTQYF.

This clonotype was recorded many times. The rearrangement joins TRBV25-1 to TRBJ1-5; 7 nucleotides align to TRBD1. The J segment lost 1 base and the V segment lost 4 bases, leaving 7 bases of the junction unmatched. CDR1 MGHDK and CDR2 SYGVNS come from the germline V gene. CDR3 length: 16 residues. CDR3 amino acids: CASSGTGDWSNQPQHF. The CDR3 DNA follows: TGTGCCAGCAGTGGTACAGGGGATTGGAGCAATCAGCCCCAGCATTTT.

This rearrangement joins TRBV15 to TRBJ2-7; 10 bases fit TRBD2. Trimming took 4 bases from V and 4 from J; bases not matched to a gene: 4. The CDR3 covers 14 residues. Germline V lookup: CDR1 LNHNV, CDR2 YYDKDF (reference sequence). CDR3 nucleotide sequence: TGTGCCACCAGCACTAGGGGACTAGCGTACGAGCAGTACTTC. Amino acid sequence: CATSTRGLAYEQYF.

As regards this clonotype: It is likely a read error, because the conserved phenylalanine at the end of the CDR3 is missing. The limits of the CDR3 on the DNA are not certain, so only TCRdb's listed CDR3 is given. The V gene is TRBV24-1, the J gene TRBJ2-6; the D call TRBD2 from the table was never checked on the DNA. The CDR3 is 16 amino acids long, termini counted. The germline V gene has CDR1 KGHDR and CDR2 SFDVKD. CDR3 protein: CATSSGAFSGANVLKI.

This clonotype was recorded many times. The chain is built from TRBV6-1 and TRBJ1-6; possible D gene TRBD1, 5 bases. Germline values: CDR1 MNHNS, CDR2 SASEGT. V lost 6 bases and J lost 5, with 11 bases in between. This CDR3 is built from 14 residues. CDR3 sequence reads: CASRRGQDNSPLHF. CDR3 coding DNA: TGTGCCAGCAGGAGGGGCCAAGATAATTCACCCCTCCACTTT.

This clonotype was detected a few times. J is TRBJ2-5 and V is TRBV5-6; 8 positions agree with TRBD1. Germline V gene lookup returns CDR1 SGHDT and CDR2 YYEEEE. The CDR3 totals 14 residues. V gave up 1 base and J gave up 11 bases; unmatched junction bases: 10. In DNA form, the CDR3 reads TGTGCCAGCAGCTTGCCTGACAGGGGCAATGAGCAGTACTTC. It translates to CASSLPDRGNEQYF. The full variable domain, in which reference TRBV5-6 and TRBJ2-5 provide the parts outside the CDR3, is DAGVTQSPTHLIKTRGQQVTLRCSPKSGHDTVSWYQQALGQGPQFIFQYYEEEERQRGNFPDRFSGHQFPNYSSELNVNALLLGDSALYLCASSLPDRGNEQYFGPGTRLLVL.

This clonotype was recorded at least ten times. The chain employs TRBV4-3 and TRBJ2-7; D assignment may be TRBD1 or TRBD2 (5 bases each). The CDR3 runs 15 residues. Germline V gene lookup returns CDR1 LGHNA and CDR2 YSLEER. Trimming left V 0 bases short and J 3 bases short, with 12 bases between. CDR3: CASSQDMGEFYEQYF. As DNA, the CDR3 is TGCGCCAGCAGCCAAGATATGGGGGAATTCTACGAGCAGTACTTC.

The gene calls are TRBV29-1 and TRBJ1-5; 9 bases are shared with TRBD1. The V and J ends lost 4 bases and 4 bases, in that order; junction bases with no gene match: 2. The CDR3 has 13 residues. Germline V gene lookup returns CDR1 SQVTM and CDR2 ANQGSEA. CDR3 coding DNA: TGCAGCGTTGGGGGGACAGGGAATCAGCCCCAGCATTTT. Its protein product is CSVGGTGNQPQHF.

This chain joins TRBV4-3 and TRBJ2-6; no reliable D call. Germline CDR1 is LGHNA and CDR2 is YSLEER. Trimming left V 0 bases short and J 0 bases short, with 6 bases between. The CDR3 totals 16 residues. The CDR3 DNA follows: TGCGCCAGCAGCCAAGATGGGAACTCTGGGGCCAACGTCCTGACTTTC. It translates to CASSQDGNSGANVLTF.

This clonotype has at least ten counts. The chain combines TRBV5-1 with TRBJ1-4; unclear D gene. The CDR3 has 13 residues. Per the germline V gene, CDR1 is SGHRS and CDR2 is YFSETQ. The ends were cut back, 0 bases at V and 6 bases at J, with 6 bases in the middle. CDR3 coding DNA: TGCGCCAGCAGCTTGGCCGGGCATGAAAAACTGTTTTTT. Translating gives CASSLAGHEKLFF.

Many counts were recorded for this clonotype. CDR3 in amino acids: CASSQEAGVTQYF. DNA for the CDR3: TGTGCCAGCAGCCAAGAAGCGGGGGTAACGCAGTATTTT. This chain joins TRBV3-1 and TRBJ2-3; TRBD2 matches 8 bases. V shed 0 bases and J 9 bases; nucleotides not matched to a gene: 2. Germline V CDR1 and CDR2: LGHDT, YNNKEL (reference sequence). CDR3 length: 13 amino acids.

The chain links TRBV7-3 to TRBJ2-7; D is uncertain. Germline V gene lookup returns CDR1 SGHTA and CDR2 FQGTGA. V was cut by 4 bases and J by 0 bases, with 7 bases left in between. The CDR3 length is 13 residues. Here the CDR3 DNA reads TGTGCCAGCAGCTACGGGCCCTCCTACGAGCAGTACTTC. Its translation is CASSYGPSYEQYF.

Relative to its sample, this clonotype is medium-sized (0.01 to 0.1%). This chain connects TRBV10-3 to TRBJ2-7, with D possibly matching TRBD1 (6 bases). The V and J ends lost 0 bases and 3 bases respectively, with 9 bases between them. The CDR3 spans 14 residues. The V gene's germline CDR1 is ENHRY and CDR2 SYGVKD. In DNA form, the CDR3 reads TGTGCCATCAGTGAGTCGAGGGACAACTACGAGCAGTACGTC. Residues: CAISESRDNYEQYV.

V is TRBV7-8 and J is TRBJ2-7; 7 bases align to TRBD2. The germline V gene has CDR1 SGHVS and CDR2 FQNEAQ. V gave up 9 bases and J gave up 6 bases; unmatched junction bases: 8. The CDR3 covers 12 residues. In DNA form, the CDR3 reads TGTGCCAGTAGCCACCGCGGGGGCGAGCAGTACTTC. Its translation is CASSHRGGEQYF.

The rearrangement links TRBV19 to TRBJ2-1, with TRBD1 as a possible D gene (6 bases). Germline assignment: CDR1 LNHDA and CDR2 SQIVND (reference sequence). CDR3 size: 15 residues. Deletions cut 6 bases from V and 8 bases from J, with 20 bases between. The CDR3 sequence: CASSLPGQQVHEQFF. The CDR3 DNA reads TGTGCCAGTAGCCTACCGGGACAACAAGTACATGAGCAGTTCTTC.

The V call is TRBV15, the J call TRBJ2-1; D is undetermined. The V gene lost 0 bases and the J gene lost 8 bases, with 11 bases spanning the gap. Germline CDR1 and CDR2: LNHNV and YYDKDF (reference sequence). The CDR3 extends over 14 amino acids. This CDR3 is CATSREEVVDEQFF. The DNA of the CDR3 is TGTGCCACCAGCAGAGAGGAAGTAGTGGATGAGCAGTTCTTC.

This clonotype was observed many times. The rearrangement joins TRBV6-1 to TRBJ2-6; a weak D match, TRBD1 (6 bases). V lost 0 bases and J lost 5, with 11 bases in between. The CDR3 is made up of 16 amino acids. Germline assignment: CDR1 MNHNS and CDR2 SASEGT. This CDR3 reads CASSEATDRWANVLTF. Here the CDR3 DNA reads TGTGCCAGCAGTGAAGCAACAGACAGGTGGGCCAACGTCCTGACTTTC.

Note on this clonotype: One junction end does not reproduce the germline sequence, and a read error may be involved. This chain joins TRBV10-2 and TRBJ2-1; 8 bases are a match to TRBD2. Germline-derived CDR1 and CDR2 are WSHSY and SAAADI. This CDR3 comprises 16 residues. CDR3 residues: CASSMLRGASLNEQFF. For the CDR3, the DNA is TGCGCAAGCAGTATGTTGCGGGGGGCCTCCCTTAATGAGCAGTTCTTC.

V is TRBV18 and J is TRBJ1-1, with D hard to call. CDR1 is KGHSH, CDR2 LQKENI, per germline. Trimming left V 5 bases short and J 3 bases short, with 7 bases between. The CDR3 contains 12 residues. The CDR3 DNA reads TGTGCCAGCTCAGTTGACGACACTGAAGCTTTCTTT. Translating it yields CASSVDDTEAFF.

A few counts support this clonotype. The J gene is TRBJ1-3, the V gene TRBV10-1; no firm D call. V was trimmed by 8 bases and J by 0 bases, leaving 14 bases between them. The CDR3 covers 15 residues. CDR1 is WNHNN, CDR2 SYGVQD, per germline (reference sequence). CDR3 coding DNA: TGCGCCAGCCGTATTCCAAGCCGCTCTGGAAACACCATATATTTT. It is translated as CASRIPSRSGNTIYF.

This clonotype was counted many times. CDR3: CASSIWGGPRAGITNEQFF. The DNA for the CDR3 is TGTGCCAGTAGTATATGGGGAGGTCCTCGTGCCGGGATCACGAATGAGCAGTTCTTC. This rearrangement joins TRBV19 to TRBJ2-1; a weak D match, TRBD2 (6 bases). Germline loops: CDR1 LNHDA, CDR2 SQIVND (reference sequence). The CDR3 is 19 amino acids. Trimming removed 2 bases at V and 7 bases at J, with 27 bases between. Supplemented by reference TRBV19 and TRBJ2-1, the full variable domain reads DGGITQSPKYLFRKEGQNVTLSCEQNLNHDAMYWYRQDPGQGLRLIYYSQIVNDFQKGDIAEGYSVSREKKESFPLTVTSAQKNPTAFYLCASSIWGGPRAGITNEQFFGPGTRLTVL.

This clonotype was observed at least ten times. The rearrangement links TRBV7-8 to TRBJ1-2; D perhaps matches TRBD1 (5 bases). CDR3 length: 16 residues. V was shortened by 2 bases and J by 4 bases, with 17 bases between the two germline ends. Germline CDR1 SGHVS, CDR2 FQNEAQ. The DNA for the CDR3 is TGTGCCAGCAGCTTATTACAGGACCAAACCTTCTATGGCTACACCTTC. This sequence encodes CASSLLQDQTFYGYTF.

This clonotype was observed many times. This chain links TRBV19 with TRBJ1-1; 8 bases line up with TRBD1. After removal of 3 bases from V and 1 base from J, the junction contained 7 bases not matched to a gene. Germline V gives CDR1 LNHDA, CDR2 SQIVND (reference sequence). The CDR3 spans 16 residues. In nucleotides, the CDR3 is TGTGCCAGTAGTATCGGACAGGGAATTGGGAACACTGAAGCTTTCTTT. Translating it yields CASSIGQGIGNTEAFF.

This clonotype was recorded many times. This sequence joins TRBV28 and TRBJ2-7, with TRBD1 as a possible D gene (6 bases). The CDR3 totals 15 residues. Trimming left V 5 bases short and J 2 bases short, with 16 bases between. Germline V CDR1 and CDR2: MDHEN, SYDVKM. CDR3 protein: CASSVGQSTAYEQYV. In DNA form, the CDR3 reads TGTGCCAGCAGTGTGGGACAATCAACGGCCTACGAGCAGTACGTC.

Comments on this clonotype: This may come from a read error, since a much larger clone is one base off. The chain combines TRBV20-1 with TRBJ2-5; TRBD2 might be the D (5 bases). The germline gives CDR1 DFQATT, CDR2 SNEGSKA (reference sequence). The CDR3 covers 15 residues. CDR3 nucleotide sequence: TGCAGTGCTAGAGGATCTTCCTCCCAGGAGGAGACCCGGTACTTC. This encodes CSARGSSSQEETRYF.

This clonotype was seen repeatedly, ten times or more. The rearrangement links TRBV2 to TRBJ1-1; D not resolved. The CDR3 contains 15 residues. V lost 4 bases to trimming and J lost 4 bases, with 16 bases between them. Germline V lookup: CDR1 SNHLY, CDR2 FYNNEI. CDR3 in amino acids: CASSAGLPAGTEAFF. Here the CDR3 DNA reads TGTGCCAGCAGTGCAGGCCTTCCGGCGGGCACTGAAGCTTTCTTT. The variable domain in full, with the rest retrieved from reference TRBV2 and TRBJ1-1, is EPEVTQTPSHQVTQMGQEVILRCVPISNHLYFYWYRQILGQKVEFLVSFYNNEISEKSEIFDDQFSVERPDGSNFTLKIRSTKLEDSAMYFCASSAGLPAGTEAFFGQGTRLTVV.

A note on this clonotype: The junction departs from the called germline gene at one end, perhaps through a read error. The V and J genes are TRBV7-7 and TRBJ2-7, with a tentative D call TRBD1 (6 bases). The CDR3 is 17 residues long. The germline V gene has CDR1 SSHAT and CDR2 FNYEAQ (reference sequence). Here the CDR3 reads CASSLAPTGMGSYEQYF. The CDR3 nucleotides are TGTGCTAGCAGCTTAGCCCCAACAGGGATGGGCTCCTACGAGCAGTACTTC. Using reference TRBV7-7 and TRBJ2-7 for the parts outside the CDR3, the full variable domain is GAGVSQSPRYKVTKRGQDVTLRCDPISSHATLYWYQQALGQGPEFLTYFNYEAQPDKSGLPSDRFSAERPEGSISTLTIQRTEQRDSAMYRCASSLAPTGMGSYEQYFGPGTRLTVT.